These T cell receptor beta chains were read from a single sample in a study of CD8 T cells in Susac syndrome. TCRdb reprocessed the immunoSEQ multiplex PCR reads with MiXCR, giving one entry per CDR3 protein. Among some 170,000 distinct CDR3 sequences listed, approximately 94% were seen once. The sequencing input was CD4+ T cells from PBMCs. These receptors all stem from a human donor with multiple sclerosis. The CDR3 runs from the conserved cysteine through the conserved F or W. The order of the fields is clone size, J gene, D gene, V gene, CDR3 DNA, CDR3 protein. A D gene is named only where the DNA matches it firmly. Size is stated for part of the rows, as once, few or many counts, or as a class when the clone is expanded.

NA,TRBJ2-5,NA,TRBV2,TGTGCCAGCAGTCGGGAGACCCAGTACTTC,CASSRETQYF
NA,TRBJ2-2,TRBD2,TRBV5-4,TGTGCCAGCAGCACGGGACTAGCGGGAGACACCGGGGAGCTGTTTTTT,CASSTGLAGDTGELFF
NA,TRBJ1-1,NA,TRBV3-1,TGTGCCAGCAGCCAATACGGACCGAACACTGAAGTTTTCTTT,CASSQYGPNTEVFF
NA,TRBJ1-1,NA,TRBV30,TGTGCCTGGAGTGGGACAGCCTTAGGGACTGAAGCTTTCTTT,CAWSGTALGTEAFF
NA,TRBJ2-7,NA,TRBV13,TGTGCCAGCAGGTCCCTCCGGGCCCCTGCCCGCGAGCAGTACTTC,CASRSLRAPAREQYF
NA,TRBJ1-3,NA,TRBV6-6,TGTGCCAGCAGTCTGGGGGCGCCGCCGGGCACCATATATTTT,CASSLGAPPGTIYF
NA,TRBJ2-1,NA,TRBV12-3/TRBV12-4,TGTGCCATTAGATCGGCCGGGGATGAGCAGTTCTTC,CAIRSAGDEQFF
NA,TRBJ2-2,NA,TRBV7-3,TGTGCCAGCAGCTTAAGGGGGAACACCGGGGAGCTGTTTTTT,CASSLRGNTGELFF
NA,TRBJ1-1,NA,TRBV30,TGTGCCTGGAGGCAGGCTTCACTGTACCTCGCTGAAGCTTTCTTT,CAWRQASLYLAEAFF
NA,TRBJ2-7,TRBD1,TRBV20-1,TGCAGTGCTAGAGATCTGGACAGGGTACCCTACGAGCAGTACTTC,CSARDLDRVPYEQYF
NA,TRBJ2-6,NA,TRBV18,TGTGCCAGCTCATTGAAAGGGGGAACTGGGGCCAACGTCCTGACTTTC,CASSLKGGTGANVLTF
NA,TRBJ2-7,NA,TRBV6-5,TGTGCCAGCAGCGGGAACTACGAGCAGTACTTC,CASSGNYEQYF
NA,TRBJ1-1,NA,TRBV19,TGTGCCAGTAGTCCCAGGGAGAGAGGGACTGAAGCTTTCTTT,CASSPRERGTEAFF
NA,TRBJ1-2,NA,TRBV15,TGTGCCACCAGCAGAGGAGGACAAAACTATGGCTACACCTTC,CATSRGGQNYGYTF
NA,TRBJ2-3,NA,TRBV30,TGTGCCTGGAGCGGTAGATTCGGCACAGATACGCAGTATTTT,CAWSGRFGTDTQYF
NA,TRBJ2-1,NA,TRBV18,TGTGCCAGCTCACCTCCCGGGACCAGCTCCTACAATGAGCAGTTCTTC,CASSPPGTSSYNEQFF
NA,TRBJ2-7,NA,TRBV4-2,TGTGCCAGCAGCCAAGCGGGCCAGGGGAGCTACGAGCAGTACTTC,CASSQAGQGSYEQYF
once,TRBJ1-1,TRBD1,TRBV6-5,TGTGCCAGCAGTTCCCAGACAGGGGGGAACACTGAAGCTTTCTTT,CASSSQTGGNTEAFF
few,TRBJ1-2,TRBD1,TRBV12-3/TRBV12-4,TGTGCCAGCAGTAGGACAGGGGGAGGCTACACCTTC,CASSRTGGGYTF
NA,TRBJ1-3,NA,TRBV6-5,TGTGCCAGCAGTTACACCAACCCGCGGCGCGGAAACACCATATATTTT,CASSYTNPRRGNTIYF
NA,TRBJ2-6,NA,TRBV6-5,TGTGCCAGCAGTTACTCGGGGCAGGGTACTGGGGCCAACGTCCTGACTTTC,CASSYSGQGTGANVLTF
NA,TRBJ2-1,NA,TRBV5-1,TGCGCCAGCAGCTTGGATAGTGGAGTCGATGAGCAGTTCTTC,CASSLDSGVDEQFF
NA,TRBJ1-4,NA,TRBV5-1,TGCGCCAGCAGCTCCCAGGGGTCGGATGAAAAACTGTTTTTT,CASSSQGSDEKLFF
NA,TRBJ1-2,NA,TRBV3-1,TGTGCCAGCAGCCAAGAACGCCCTCGACAGGACTGGTATGGCTACACCTTC,CASSQERPRQDWYGYTF
NA,TRBJ1-1,TRBD1,TRBV29-1,TGCAGCGTTGACCCTCGAGACAGGGCGAACACTGAAGCTTTCTTT,CSVDPRDRANTEAFF
NA,TRBJ1-5,NA,TRBV7-8,TGTGCCAGCAGCTTAGAGCTCCCCAGAATGGTGCCCCAGCATTTT,CASSLELPRMVPQHF
NA,TRBJ1-2,TRBD1,TRBV27,TGTGCCAGCAGTGTCGGGACAGGGAGGGGTGGCTACACCTTC,CASSVGTGRGGYTF
NA,TRBJ2-1,TRBD2,TRBV5-1,TGCGCCAGCAGCTTTGGCGGGAGGGGTAACAATGAGCAGTTCTTC,CASSFGGRGNNEQFF
NA,TRBJ2-1,NA,TRBV3-1,TGTGCCAGCAGCCTCGGGCCGGATGGAGCTGAGCAGTTCTTC,CASSLGPDGAEQFF
NA,TRBJ2-7,NA,TRBV29-1,TGCAGCGTTGTTCGAGATTACGAGCAGTACTTC,CSVVRDYEQYF
once,TRBJ2-1,NA,TRBV4-1,TGCGCCAGCAGCCAAGGGACCCTAGCTGGTGAGCAGTTCTTC,CASSQGTLAGEQFF
NA,TRBJ2-5,NA,TRBV29-1,TGCAGCGTTGCAGGGGCCCAAGAGACCCAGTACTTC,CSVAGAQETQYF
NA,TRBJ2-7,NA,TRBV6-5,TGTGCCAGCAGTGACTCAGGGGCCCCCGGCTACGAGCAGTACTTC,CASSDSGAPGYEQYF
NA,TRBJ2-3,TRBD2,TRBV7-3,TGTGCCAGCAGCTTAGGGCTAGCGGGCTTCACAGATACGCAGTATTTT,CASSLGLAGFTDTQYF
NA,TRBJ1-1,TRBD1,TRBV29-1,TGCAGCGTGGGGACAGGGTCGACCCGTATCCCTGAAGCTTTCTTT,CSVGTGSTRIPEAFF
NA,TRBJ2-5,NA,TRBV20-1,TGCAGCCTCGGCGCGAGGCAAGAGACCCAGTACTTC,CSLGARQETQYF
once,TRBJ2-1,TRBD2,TRBV5-1,TGCGCCAGCAGCTTGAGGGTAGCGGGAGTCAATGAGCAGTTCTTC,CASSLRVAGVNEQFF
NA,TRBJ2-2,NA,TRBV19,TGTGCCAGTAGTAGGGACGGTGGGACCGGGGAGCTGTTTTTT,CASSRDGGTGELFF
NA,TRBJ2-7,TRBD2,TRBV7-3,TGTGCCAGCAGCTTAGGGCGGGAGATCGAAAACGAGCAGTACTTC,CASSLGREIENEQYF
NA,TRBJ2-1,NA,TRBV11-2,TGTGCCAGCAGCCCCGATACGGGCCCAGGGGGGAATGAGCAGTTCTTC,CASSPDTGPGGNEQFF
NA,TRBJ2-1,TRBD2,TRBV27,TGTGCCAGCAGTTTCAGGCGGGAGGAGGGTGAGCAGTTCTTC,CASSFRREEGEQFF
NA,TRBJ1-4,NA,TRBV7-3,NA,CASSSAGTSLRLMKNCFF
NA,TRBJ2-5,TRBD2,TRBV7-2,TGTGCCAGCAGCCCGGTAGCGGGAGTCGGAGAGACCCAGTACTTC,CASSPVAGVGETQYF
NA,TRBJ2-1,NA,TRBV30,TGTGCCTGGAGACGGGGCGTCCAGTCTAGGGGGTCCAATGAGCAGTTCTTC,CAWRRGVQSRGSNEQFF
NA,TRBJ1-2,NA,TRBV4-1,TGCGCCAGCAGCCAGGCCCCACAGGGCAACTATGGCTACACCTTC,CASSQAPQGNYGYTF
NA,TRBJ1-4,NA,TRBV5-1,TGCGCCAGCAGCTTGATGGGGAACAGCGAAAAACTGTTTTTT,CASSLMGNSEKLFF
NA,TRBJ2-5,NA,TRBV24-1,TGTGCCACCAGTGATTTGGAGACCCAGTACTTC,CATSDLETQYF
NA,TRBJ2-3,NA,TRBV2,TGTGCCAGCAATTTCCTCAGTGGGATCACAGATACGCAGTATTTT,CASNFLSGITDTQYF